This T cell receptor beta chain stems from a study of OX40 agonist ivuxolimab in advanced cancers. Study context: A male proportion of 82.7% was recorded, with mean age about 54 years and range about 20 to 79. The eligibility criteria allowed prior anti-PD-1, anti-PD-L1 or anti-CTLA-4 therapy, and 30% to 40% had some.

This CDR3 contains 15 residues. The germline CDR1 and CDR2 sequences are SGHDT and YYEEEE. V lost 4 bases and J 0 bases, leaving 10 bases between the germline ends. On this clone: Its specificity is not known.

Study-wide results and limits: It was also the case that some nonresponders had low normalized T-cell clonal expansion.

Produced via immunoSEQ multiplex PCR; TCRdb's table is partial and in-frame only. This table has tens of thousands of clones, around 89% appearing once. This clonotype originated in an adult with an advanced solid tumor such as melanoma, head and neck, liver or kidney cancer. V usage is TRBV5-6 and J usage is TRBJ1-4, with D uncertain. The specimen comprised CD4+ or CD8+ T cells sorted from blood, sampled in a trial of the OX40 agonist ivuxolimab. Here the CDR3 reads CASSRSPATNEKLFF. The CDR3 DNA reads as TGTGCCAGCAGCCGATCGCCTGCAACTAATGAAAAACTGTTTTTT.